This TCR beta chain was observed in a study of B cell selection in AIRE deficiency (dated by TCRdb to about 2019). Background for the entire study: TCRbeta repertoires of sorted blood CD4+ conventional T cells and regulatory T cells were compared between AIRE-deficient patients and healthy controls. The TCR-sequenced cohort comprised roughly five AIRE-deficient APECED patients and roughly five healthy control donors. The study at large found these results: Shorter CDR3s were found in shared Treg sequences, reflecting a bias toward rearrangements containing few non-templated nucleotide insertions. Only TCRbeta chains were sequenced, and about 36% of shared healthy-donor Treg sequences were also present in healthy Tconv cells, possibly due to differing TCRalpha chains. In terms of TCRBV gene usage, CDR3 length and TCR diversity, Tconv and Treg cells from AIRE-deficient patients looked similar to Tconv and Treg cells from healthy donors. Around a third of the Treg TCRbeta sequences shared among healthy donors were found in patient Tconv cells, which suggests that Treg-biased clones were diverted into the Tconv compartment. Of approximately 4,000 shared Treg TCRbeta sequences, under 40% were shared only among healthy donors and 9.3% only among patients, suggesting less efficient Treg selection without AIRE.

Inclusive of the bounding cysteine and phenylalanine, the CDR3 is 13 residues long. Only the CDR3 DNA is retained, 39 bases long and in frame from the first base. The germline V gene supplies CDR1 SQVTM and CDR2 ANQGSEA. V trim: 4 bases; J trim: 2 bases; unmatched bases: 5. CD4+CD127+ cells were sorted as the conventional CD4 T cell population. Control samples were obtained from healthy donors who were not related to the patients. Sorting of Tconv and Treg cells intended for TCRbeta sequencing was performed on a FACSAria flow cytometer. The sorted cells were collected in 5-ml round-bottom polystyrene tubes, and the dry cell pellets were frozen at -80 degrees C prior to sequencing. Comment on this clone: It lacks a known antigen. No per-base quality is available; no much larger clone lies one base away.

The immunoSEQ platform was used to sequence the TCRbeta chains. On the study's bioinformatics: About 1x10^5 distinct in-frame TCRbeta sequences from patients and 13.4x10^4 from healthy donors were obtained from pooled conventional T cell repertoires. Treg TCRbeta sequences found in two or more individuals were classed as public, and these public Treg TCRbeta sequences were then looked for in Tconv repertoires. To test for differences between groups, Mann-Whitney U tests with Bonferroni-Dunn correction were run in GraphPad Prism 7.03. TCRdb limited this immuneACCESS table to in-frame rearrangements with V and J called. A share of clones is missing; checked studies link under half to unresolved V genes, and the rest is unexplained. That table furnishes V, J and clone size, whereas the DNA furnished D and trimming. The sample yields approximately 24,000 clones; around 95% were counted once. The top ten clonotypes cover 0.2% to 0.3% of the sample.

Sequenced: CD4+CD127+ conventional T cells sorted from PBMCs. The origin of this receptor is a human donor in good health. Rearrangement joined TRBV29-1 to TRBJ2-7, with 7 bases aligning to TRBD1. The DNA sequence follows: TGCAGCGTTGGGGGCCAGGGGGCCTACGAGCAGTACTTC. Its amino acids are CSVGGQGAYEQYF.